Each of the 28 T cell receptor beta chains below was sequenced from the same sample in a study of read filtering for tumor transcriptome and immune sequencing. The library was built from 400 to 500 ng RNA with molecular barcoded adaptors for alpha/delta and beta/gamma chains. TCRdb passed the reads through MiXCR, listing each CDR3 protein once. Among over 50,000 distinct CDR3 sequences listed, about 15% were seen once. The sequenced sample was a population of CD138-negative cells sorted from bone marrow. The receptors stem from a donor aged 40 or over with multiple myeloma.

On this clonotype: Being one base from a much bigger clone, this may be a read error. The chain has TRBV5-1 and TRBJ1-1, with D uncertain. Germline lookup yields CDR1 SGHRS and CDR2 YFSETQ. The CDR3 sequence is 13 residues long. CDR3 nucleotides: TGCGCCAGCAGCTTGGAGCGGGGTACTGAAGCTCTCTTT. Translating it yields CASSLERGTEALF.

The table lists this clonotype with many counts. This chain connects TRBV6-1 to TRBJ2-1; 11 nucleotides agree with TRBD2. The CDR3 is 16 amino acids. V trimming: 0 bases; J trimming: 8 bases; junction bases outside the gene matches: 6. Germline V gives CDR1 MNHNS, CDR2 SASEGT. The chain's CDR3 is CASSEARTSGSDEQFF. The CDR3 DNA is TGTGCCAGCAGTGAAGCTCGAACTAGCGGGAGCGATGAGCAGTTCTTC.

V and J are TRBV7-2 and TRBJ2-1; 10 bases fit TRBD1. This CDR3 is built from 15 residues. Germline V gene data show CDR1 as SGHTA and CDR2 as FQGNSA. After removal of 6 bases from V and 9 bases from J, the junction contained 11 bases not matched to a gene. Here the CDR3 reads CASRPGTGVLLEQFF. CDR3 DNA: TGTGCCAGCAGACCCGGGACAGGGGTTTTACTTGAGCAGTTCTTC.

This clonotype has ten or more counts. The J gene is TRBJ1-1, the V gene TRBV5-1; D not certain. V shed 1 base and J shed 3 bases, with 10 bases lying between them. The CDR3 sequence is 14 residues long. The V gene's germline CDR1 is SGHRS and CDR2 YFSETQ. CDR3 amino acids: CASSLRSSHTEAFF. The DNA for the CDR3 is TGCGCCAGCAGCTTGAGGTCCTCCCACACTGAAGCTTTCTTT.

The table lists this clonotype with a few counts. CDR3 sequence reads: CAIIIPGLAGRLAKNIQYF. CDR3 bases: TGTGCCATCATTATACCGGGACTAGCGGGACGTCTAGCCAAAAACATTCAGTACTTC. V gene TRBV10-3 combines with J gene TRBJ2-4, with 13 bases matching TRBD2. Germline lookup yields CDR1 ENHRY and CDR2 SYGVKD. Trimming removed 7 bases from V and 0 bases from J; junction bases left unmatched: 12. This CDR3 spans 19 amino acids.

This clonotype was counted at least ten times. The V and J genes are TRBV27 and TRBJ2-1; D possibly corresponds to TRBD2 (6 bases). V lost 5 bases to trimming and J lost 4 bases, with 15 bases between them. Germline V gene data show CDR1 as MNHEY and CDR2 as SMNVEV (reference sequence). The CDR3 extends over 15 amino acids. The CDR3: CASSRFRDSYNEQFF. As DNA, the CDR3 is TGTGCCAGCAGTCGATTCCGGGACTCTTACAATGAGCAGTTCTTC.

This clonotype was picked up many times. The V call is TRBV28, the J call TRBJ2-1, with TRBD1 identical over 7 bases. Germline CDR1 is MDHEN and CDR2 is SYDVKM. J lost 7 bases, V lost 8 bases, and 8 bases had no gene match. CDR3 length equals 13 residues. This CDR3 reads CASLLDRDNEQFF. In DNA form, the CDR3 reads TGTGCCAGCCTCCTTGACAGGGATAATGAGCAGTTCTTC.

At least ten counts were recorded for this clonotype. The chain carries TRBV6-2 or TRBV6-3 and TRBJ1-5, with D uncertain. CDR3 length equals 16 residues. V was pared by 7 bases and J by 2 bases, with 18 bases between. Germline V CDR1 and CDR2: MNHEY, SVGEGT. The CDR3 sequence: CASTPELSFGNQPQHF. CDR3 nucleotides: TGTGCCAGCACCCCCGAACTTTCCTTTGGCAATCAGCCCCAGCATTTT.

This clonotype turned up a few times. This rearrangement joins TRBV6-5 to TRBJ2-5; the match to TRBD1 covers 8 bases. CDR3 length: 14 amino acids. Losses at the gene ends were 6 bases for V and 3 bases for J; bases not matched to a gene: 6. In germline, CDR1 is MNHEY, CDR2 SVGAGI. CDR3 sequence (DNA): TGTGCCAGCAGGTCTACAGGGGGTAAAGAGACCCAGTACTTC. It specifies CASRSTGGKETQYF.

The table lists this clonotype with many counts. The gene calls are TRBV19 and TRBJ2-5; no clear D gene. The V and J ends lost 3 bases and 2 bases respectively, with 1 base between them. This CDR3 is built from 11 residues. Germline CDR1 is LNHDA and CDR2 is SQIVND (reference sequence). CDR3 nucleotides: TGTGCCAGTAGTATTCAAGAGACCCAGTACTTC. Protein product: CASSIQETQYF.

Only a few counts were recorded for this clonotype. The chain is built from TRBV18 and TRBJ2-1; D perhaps matches TRBD1 (6 bases). The V and J ends lost 3 bases and 4 bases respectively, with 19 bases between them. The CDR3 spans 17 residues. CDR1 is KGHSH and CDR2 is LQKENI in the germline V gene. CDR3 DNA: TGTGCCAGCTCACCGACCCAGGGGTCTGTTGGGTACAATGAGCAGTTCTTC. It specifies CASSPTQGSVGYNEQFF.

In this sample, this clonotype turned up a few times. The junction and the germline gene differ at one end; a read error may be behind it. The J gene is TRBJ2-5, the V gene TRBV18; D unresolved. Germline assignment: CDR1 KGHSH and CDR2 LQKENI. The CDR3 is 11 residues long. In DNA, the CDR3 is TGTGCCAGCTCACCACAAGAGGCCCAGTACTTC. Translating gives CASSPQEAQYF.

There are many counts of this clonotype. The rearrangement joins TRBV6-5 to TRBJ1-1; D not resolved. Trimming cost V 5 bases and J 1 base, with 14 bases left between them. There are 15 residues in the CDR3. From germline, CDR1 is MNHEY and CDR2 SVGAGI. The CDR3 here is CASSDLAAGNTEAFF. The CDR3 DNA sequence: TGTGCCAGCAGTGACCTGGCGGCGGGGAACACTGAAGCTTTCTTT.

This chain joins TRBV11-2 and TRBJ2-7, with D possibly being TRBD2 (6 bases). The ends were cut back, 5 bases at V and 6 bases at J, with 17 bases in the middle. The CDR3 is made up of 14 amino acids. CDR1 is SGHAT, CDR2 FQNNGV, per germline. The CDR3 DNA sequence: TGTGCCAGCAGCAGAATCCTGGCCGGGGGCGAGCAGTACTTC. Its translation: CASSRILAGGEQYF.

Regarding this clonotype: This may stem from a read error, because a much larger clone lies one nucleotide away. The V gene is TRBV2, the J gene TRBJ2-4, with TRBD2 matching 7 bases. In germline, CDR1 is SNHLY, CDR2 FYNNEI. There are 15 residues in the CDR3. V dropped 6 bases and J dropped 10; count of bases not matched to a gene: 15. The CDR3 sequence is CASSDASGVGGIQYF. CDR3 nucleotide sequence: TGTGCCAGCAGCGATGCTAGCGGCGTTGGGGGGATTCAGTACTTC.

On this clonotype: The junction does not match germline at one end; this may be a read error. V usage is TRBV29-1 and J usage is TRBJ2-6; weak D call: TRBD1 (5 bases). Germline loops: CDR1 SQVTM, CDR2 ANQGSEA. The CDR3 has 17 residues. The CDR3 region is CSAAAPKAGSGANVLTF. The CDR3 nucleotides read TGCAGCGCGGCCGCACCCAAGGCAGGCTCTGGGGCTAACGTCCTGACTTTC.

Details on this clonotype: A much more abundant neighbour one base away suggests this may be a read error. The chain has TRBV29-1 and TRBJ2-7; D not resolved. Germline CDR1 SQVTM, CDR2 ANQGSEA. Trimming shortened V by 5 bases and J by 0 bases, and 8 bases separated the two germline ends. The CDR3 totals 12 residues. The CDR3 is CSVTETSYEQYF. CDR3 coding DNA: TGCAGCGTTACAGAGACCTCCTACGAGCAGTACTTC.

This clonotype turned up a few times. The chain links TRBV29-1 to TRBJ2-5, with D maybe TRBD2 (6 bases). Germline-derived CDR1 and CDR2 are SQVTM and ANQGSEA. The CDR3 loop spans 13 amino acids. V was clipped by 7 bases and J by 4 bases, with 16 bases between them. The CDR3 nucleotides read TGCAGCGCCGGGGGTCCCTTACGAGAGACCCAGTACTTC. Protein: CSAGGPLRETQYF.

The V call is TRBV20-1, the J call TRBJ2-7, with TRBD2 matching 8 bases. This CDR3 contains 14 residues. In germline, CDR1 is DFQATT, CDR2 SNEGSKA (reference sequence). V lost 3 bases and J lost 2; bases outside the gene matches: 6. The CDR3 spells CSASSGTRPYEQYF. CDR3 nucleotide sequence: TGCAGTGCTAGTTCCGGGACTAGGCCCTACGAGCAGTACTTC.

CDR3 sequence reads: CASSLEGPYEQYF. The CDR3 nucleotides are TGTGCCAGCAGTTTGGAGGGGCCCTACGAGCAGTACTTC. This rearrangement joins TRBV28 to TRBJ2-7, with D possibly TRBD2 on 6 matching bases. This CDR3 is 13 amino acids long. Trimming removed 3 bases at V and 2 bases at J, with 8 bases between. Germline loops: CDR1 MDHEN, CDR2 SYDVKM. Full variable domain (missing parts from reference TRBV28 and TRBJ2-7): DVKVTQSSRYLVKRTGEKVFLECVQDMDHENMFWYRQDPGLGLRLIYFSYDVKMKEKGDIPEGYSVSREKKERFSLILESASTNQTSMYLCASSLEGPYEQYFGPGTRLTVT.

A note on this clonotype: This clone may be a read error of a much larger clone one base away. The rearrangement joins TRBV20-1 to TRBJ2-4; no firm D call. The V end was cut by 7 bases, the J end by 0 bases, with 13 bases between. The germline CDR1 and CDR2 sequences are DFQATT and SNEGSKA (reference sequence). The CDR3 extends over 14 amino acids. In DNA form, the CDR3 reads TGCAGTGTTAGGGCGGTTGTAGCCAAAAACATTCAGTACTTC. Amino acid sequence: CSVRAVVAKNIQYF.

The rearrangement links TRBV6-6 to TRBJ1-3; TRBD1 aligns across 11 bases. This CDR3 is 14 amino acids long. Germline lookup yields CDR1 MNHNY and CDR2 SVGAGI (reference sequence). V lost 5 bases and J lost 3; bases outside the gene matches: 0. The CDR3 protein is CASSGTGGGNTIYF. In nucleotides, the CDR3 is TGTGCCAGCAGTGGGACAGGGGGTGGAAACACCATATATTTT.

This clonotype was seen ten or more times. The V gene is TRBV18, the J gene TRBJ2-3; D is undetermined. The V end lost 3 bases, the J end lost 2 bases, and 9 bases lay between the germline ends. This CDR3 region has 14 residues. The germline gives CDR1 KGHSH, CDR2 LQKENI. CDR3 in amino acids: CASSPDGFTDTQYF. The CDR3 DNA is TGTGCCAGCTCACCGGACGGATTCACAGATACGCAGTATTTT.

As regards this clonotype: At one end the junction does not follow the germline gene, possibly because of a read error. This chain uses TRBV9 with TRBJ2-7, with 7 nucleotides matching TRBD1. CDR1 SGDLS and CDR2 YYNGEE come from the germline V gene. The CDR3 totals 13 residues. CDR3 amino acids: CASGPGGPYGQYF. DNA for the CDR3: TGTGCCAGCGGCCCAGGGGGACCTTACGGGCAGTACTTC.

This clonotype was counted at least ten times. V is TRBV3-1 and J is TRBJ2-7; D is undetermined. Germline CDR1 is LGHDT and CDR2 is YNNKEL (reference sequence). CDR3 length equals 13 residues. V was pared by 0 bases and J by 4 bases, with 7 bases between. The CDR3 is CASSQEPSYEQYF. The CDR3 bases are TGTGCCAGCAGCCAAGAACCGAGTTACGAGCAGTACTTC.

This clonotype appeared a few times. The chain has TRBV5-1 and TRBJ2-4; D call uncertain. The V and J ends lost 1 base and 0 bases respectively, with 11 bases between them. The CDR3 totals 16 residues. Per the germline V gene, CDR1 is SGHRS and CDR2 is YFSETQ. This chain's CDR3 is CASSLTDGKAKNIQYF. As DNA, the CDR3 is TGCGCCAGCAGCTTGACCGACGGTAAAGCCAAAAACATTCAGTACTTC.

This clonotype has ten or more counts. This chain joins TRBV29-1 and TRBJ2-2; no definite D call. Germline V gene lookup returns CDR1 SQVTM and CDR2 ANQGSEA. Trimming shortened V by 0 bases and J by 4 bases, and 15 bases separated the two germline ends. The CDR3 is made up of 16 amino acids. CDR3 in DNA: TGCAGCGTTGAAGATCCGGGCAGCCACGGCACCGGGGAGCTGTTTTTT. Its translation is CSVEDPGSHGTGELFF.

This clonotype was detected ten times or more. A much larger clone lies one base from this, so it may be a read error. The chain links TRBV7-3 to TRBJ2-1, with no clear D. This CDR3 has 13 residues. Germline-derived CDR1 and CDR2 are SGHTA and FQGTGA. Trimming took 0 bases from V and 8 from J, leaving 8 bases between them. CDR3 nucleotide sequence: TGTGCCAGCAGCTTAACGGGGTACGATGAGCAGTTCTTC. Protein product: CASSLTGYDEQFF.